The next 8 T cell receptor beta chains were all read from a single sample in a study of T cell responses to AZD1222 COVID-19 vaccine. Libraries were prepared by immunoSEQ multiplex PCR; TCRdb keeps only in-frame clonotypes and omits some of them. The data contain more than 120,000 clones, approximately 86% of them singletons. The material sequenced was peripheral blood, taken 28 days after the second dose of the MenACWY control vaccine. The source of these receptors is an adult who received the MenACWY meningococcal vaccine as a control.

This clone was detected only a few times. The gene calls are TRBV7-6 and TRBJ1-1; maybe TRBD1 (6 bases). CDR3 length equals 18 residues. CDR1 is SGHVS, CDR2 FNYEAQ, per germline. With 2 bases removed from V and 1 base from J, the gap between germline ends came to 20 bases. This CDR3 is CASSLLGGTAGWNTEAFF. The CDR3, as DNA: TGTGCCAGCAGCTTATTGGGGGGCACAGCAGGGTGGAACACTGAAGCTTTCTTT.

The rearrangement joins TRBV28 to TRBJ1-1; weak D call: TRBD1 (6 bases). Germline V gene data show CDR1 as MDHEN and CDR2 as SYDVKM. CDR3 length: 13 residues. As DNA, the CDR3 is TGTGCTTGCGGGGGGCCAGCGAACACTGAAGCTTTCTTT. This gives the protein CACGGPANTEAFF.

The chain carries TRBV18 and TRBJ2-2; no firm D call. The CDR3 totals 14 residues. Trimming pared 2 bases from V and 0 bases from J, leaving 4 bases between. Germline V gene data show CDR1 as KGHSH and CDR2 as LQKENI. CDR3 loop: CASSPESNTGELFF. The CDR3 DNA is TGTGCCAGCTCACCAGAGTCGAACACCGGGGAGCTGTTTTTT.

V usage is TRBV11-2 and J usage is TRBJ2-3, with D possibly matching TRBD2 (6 bases). Trimming removed 6 bases at V and 0 bases at J, with 16 bases between. Germline values: CDR1 SGHAT, CDR2 FQNNGV. The CDR3 runs 16 residues. The CDR3, as DNA: TGTGCCAGCAGACCCTCTTGGGGGACTAGCACAGATACGCAGTATTTT. Translation gives CASRPSWGTSTDTQYF. Looking up the rest from reference TRBV11-2 and TRBJ2-3 gives the full variable domain: EAGVAQSPRYKIIEKRQSVAFWCNPISGHATLYWYQQILGQGPKLLIQFQNNGVVDDSQLPKDRFSAERLKGVDSTLKIQPAKLEDSAVYLCASRPSWGTSTDTQYFGPGTRLTVL.

V and J are TRBV6-6 and TRBJ1-1; 8 bases align to TRBD1. Germline CDR1 and CDR2: MNHNY and SVGAGI (reference sequence). J gave up 3 bases and V 2 bases, and 8 bases lay outside the gene matches. The CDR3 runs 16 residues. The CDR3 DNA is TGTGCCAGCAGTTACGCTGACAGGGGTCGTTACACTGAAGCTTTCTTT. Protein sequence: CASSYADRGRYTEAFF.

The chain carries TRBV5-1 and TRBJ2-1; 9 positions agree with TRBD1. J was trimmed by 0 bases and V by 0 bases; bases with no gene match: 1. Germline CDR1 SGHRS, CDR2 YFSETQ. The CDR3 has 16 residues. The CDR3 loop is CASSLEGQGSYNEQFF. The CDR3 DNA follows: TGCGCCAGCAGCTTGGAGGGACAGGGCTCCTACAATGAGCAGTTCTTC.

This clone was recorded only once. The chain uses TRBV5-6 and TRBJ1-1; D gene ambiguous. The germline V gene has CDR1 SGHDT and CDR2 YYEEEE. Trimming left V 3 bases short and J 7 bases short, with 19 bases between. This CDR3 contains 15 residues. The CDR3 region is CASSYTPGGSIEAFF. CDR3 in DNA: TGTGCCAGCAGCTACACCCCGGGAGGGAGCATTGAAGCTTTCTTT.

This sequence joins TRBV7-2 and TRBJ2-3; no reliable D call. Deletions cut 5 bases from V and 7 bases from J, with 10 bases between. This CDR3 contains 12 residues. CDR1 and CDR2 (germline): SGHTA, FQGNSA. The CDR3 is CASSPSRNTQYF. CDR3 in DNA: TGTGCCAGCAGCCCCTCACGAAATACGCAGTATTTT. The full variable domain, in which reference TRBV7-2 and TRBJ2-3 provide the parts outside the CDR3, is GAGVSQSPSNKVTEKGKDVELRCDPISGHTALYWYRQSLGQGLEFLIYFQGNSAPDKSGLPSDRFSAERTGGSVSTLTIQRTQQEDSAVYLCASSPSRNTQYFGPGTRLTVL.